This T cell receptor (beta chain) comes out of a study of tumor T cells in aggressive B-cell lymphoma. The germline V gene encodes CDR1 MGHRA and CDR2 YSYEKL. Deletions cut 4 bases from V and 7 bases from J, with 19 bases between. The CDR3 runs to 16 residues. This table comes from immunoSEQ multiplex PCR, and its TCRdb copy is limited to in-frame clones, with some not included. The data hold 2,000 to 2,500 clones, with roughly 80% observed a single time. This sequence joins TRBV4-1 and TRBJ1-4; tentative D call: TRBD1 (5 bases). The TCR was taken from an adult with diffuse large B cell lymphoma. Sample: tumor tissue. CDR3 amino acids: CASSPSVGGYGEKLFF. The CDR3 DNA reads TGCGCCAGCAGCCCCTCTGTGGGGGGTTACGGTGAAAAACTGTTTTTT.